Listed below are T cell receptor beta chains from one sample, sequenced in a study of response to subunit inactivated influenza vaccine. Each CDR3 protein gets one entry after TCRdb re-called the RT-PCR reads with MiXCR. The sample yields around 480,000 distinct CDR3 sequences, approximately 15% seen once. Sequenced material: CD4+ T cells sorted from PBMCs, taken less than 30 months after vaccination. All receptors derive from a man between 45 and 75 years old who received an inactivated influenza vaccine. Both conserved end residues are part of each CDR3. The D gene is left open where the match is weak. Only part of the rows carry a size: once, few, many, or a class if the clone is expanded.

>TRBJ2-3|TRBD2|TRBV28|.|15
CASRTSGRITDTQYF
TGTGCCAGCAGGACTAGCGGGAGAATAACAGATACGCAGTATTTT
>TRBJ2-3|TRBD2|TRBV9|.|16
CASSVARGGAVDTQYF
TGTGCCAGCAGCGTAGCGCGCGGGGGGGCCGTAGATACGCAGTATTTT
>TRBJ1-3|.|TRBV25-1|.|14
CASSALVTGNTIYF
TGTGCCAGCAGTGCTCTGGTAACCGGAAACACCATATATTTT
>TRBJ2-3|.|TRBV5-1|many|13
CASSLVGSDTQYF
TGCGCCAGCAGCTTGGTTGGGTCAGATACGCAGTATTTT
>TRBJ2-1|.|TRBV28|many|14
CASSFVPGVGEQFF
TGTGCCAGCAGTTTTGTGCCCGGGGTGGGAGAGCAGTTCTTC
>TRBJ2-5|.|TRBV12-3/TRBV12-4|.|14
CASSQRQLQETQYF
TGTGCCAGCAGTCAACGACAGCTCCAAGAGACCCAGTACTTC
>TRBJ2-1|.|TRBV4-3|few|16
CASSQESAFSYNEQFF
TGCGCCAGCAGCCAAGAGTCAGCGTTCTCCTACAATGAGCAGTTCTTC
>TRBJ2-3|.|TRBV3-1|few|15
CASCRTLGSTDTQYF
TGTGCCAGCTGCCGAACTCTGGGGAGCACAGATACGCAGTATTTT
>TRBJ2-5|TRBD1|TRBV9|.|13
CASSMGQGETQYF
TGTGCCAGCAGCATGGGACAGGGAGAGACCCAGTACTTC
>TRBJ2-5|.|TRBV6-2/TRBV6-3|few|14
CASSYSDNQETQYF
TGTGCCAGCAGTTACTCGGACAACCAAGAGACCCAGTACTTC
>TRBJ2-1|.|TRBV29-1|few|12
CSVERTLNEQFF
TGCAGCGTAGAGCGGACCCTCAATGAGCAGTTCTTC
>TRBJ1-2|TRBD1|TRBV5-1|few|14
CASSSTGRNYGYTF
TGCGCCAGCAGCTCGACAGGGAGGAACTATGGCTACACCTTC
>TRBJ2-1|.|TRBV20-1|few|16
CSARDPRSRAGNEQFF
TGCAGTGCTAGAGATCCCCGATCGCGGGCAGGCAATGAGCAGTTCTTC
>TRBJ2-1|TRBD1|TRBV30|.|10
CAKRTGGNFF
TGTGCCAAGCGGACAGGGGGCAACTTCTTC
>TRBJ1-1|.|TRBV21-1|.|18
CASSKARRGASMNTEAFF
TGTGCCAGCAGCAAAGCGAGAAGGGGGGCTAGCATGAACACTGAAGCTTTCTTT
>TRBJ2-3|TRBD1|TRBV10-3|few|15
CAITSTGAATDTQYF
TGTGCCATCACCTCGACAGGGGCGGCCACAGATACGCAGTATTTT
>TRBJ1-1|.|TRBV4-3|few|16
CASSQEYGAANTEAFF
TGCGCCAGCAGCCAAGAGTACGGGGCGGCAAACACTGAAGCTTTCTTT
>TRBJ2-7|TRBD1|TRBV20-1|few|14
CSARTGTDSYEQYF
TGCAGTGCTAGGACCGGGACAGACTCCTACGAGCAGTACTTC
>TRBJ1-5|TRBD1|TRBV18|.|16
CASSPPDRAGNQPQHF
TGTGCCAGCTCCCCACCCGACAGGGCAGGCAATCAGCCCCAGCATTTT
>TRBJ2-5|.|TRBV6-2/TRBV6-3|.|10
CASRKETQYF
TGTGCCAGCAGAAAAGAGACCCAGTACTTC
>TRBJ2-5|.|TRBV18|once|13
CASSQLPRDAQYF
TGTGCCAGCTCGCAACTACCCCGGGATGCCCAGTACTTC
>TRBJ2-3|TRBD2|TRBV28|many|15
CASSSAGGGPDTQYF
TGTGCCAGCAGCTCAGCGGGGGGGGGCCCAGATACGCAGTATTTT
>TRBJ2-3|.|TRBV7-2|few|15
CASSQVAGSGTGQYF
TGTGCCAGCAGTCAGGTGGCGGGGAGTGGCACAGGGCAGTATTTT
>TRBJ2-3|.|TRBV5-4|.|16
CASSLGTAGATDTQYF
TGTGCCAGCAGCTTGGGTACCGCGGGGGCCACAGATACGCAGTATTTT
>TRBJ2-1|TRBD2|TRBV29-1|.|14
CSGGGLYSYNEQFF
TGCAGCGGGGGGGGACTGTACTCCTACAATGAGCAGTTCTTC
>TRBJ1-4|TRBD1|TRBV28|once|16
CASSSRSTGINEKLFF
TGTGCCAGCAGTTCCCGCTCGACAGGGATTAATGAAAAACTGTTTTTT
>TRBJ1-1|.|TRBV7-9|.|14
CASSLSTTNTEAFF
TGTGCCAGCAGCTTATCGACAACGAACACTGAAGCTTTCTTT
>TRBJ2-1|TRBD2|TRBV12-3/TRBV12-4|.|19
CASSPRRATSGGSYNEQFF
TGTGCCAGCAGCCCAAGGAGGGCTACTAGCGGCGGATCCTACAATGAGCAGTTCTTC
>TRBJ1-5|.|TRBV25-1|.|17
CASSENLVTADNQPQHF
TGTGCCAGCAGTGAAAATCTAGTGACAGCGGACAATCAGCCCCAGCATTTT
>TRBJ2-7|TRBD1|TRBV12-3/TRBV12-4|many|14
CASRTGTGIGRQYF
TGTGCCAGCAGAACCGGGACAGGAATAGGGCGGCAGTACTTC
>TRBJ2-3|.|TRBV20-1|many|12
CSAPGTSDTQYF
TGCAGTGCTCCCGGGACCTCAGATACGCAGTATTTT
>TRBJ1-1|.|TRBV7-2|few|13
CASSADPNTEAFF
TGTGCCAGCAGCGCCGACCCTAACACTGAAGCTTTCTTT
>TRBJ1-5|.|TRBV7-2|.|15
CASSPSVGDYQPQHF
TGTGCCAGCAGCCCCAGCGTAGGGGATTATCAGCCCCAGCATTTT
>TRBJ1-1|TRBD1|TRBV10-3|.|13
CAISYRDRVGAFF
TGTGCCATCAGCTACCGGGACAGGGTAGGAGCTTTCTTT
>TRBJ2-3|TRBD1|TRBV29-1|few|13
CSVGEDRTDTQYF
TGCAGCGTTGGAGAGGACAGGACAGATACGCAGTATTTT
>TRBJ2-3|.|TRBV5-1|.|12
CASSHTWDTQYF
TGCGCCAGCAGCCATACCTGGGATACGCAGTATTTT
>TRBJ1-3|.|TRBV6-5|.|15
CASSYHDSRVSTIYF
TGTGCCAGCAGTTACCATGACAGCCGAGTATCCACCATATATTTT
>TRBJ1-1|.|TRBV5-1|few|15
CASSLAPGTNTEAFF
TGCGCCAGCAGCTTGGCCCCCGGGACGAACACTGAAGCTTTCTTT
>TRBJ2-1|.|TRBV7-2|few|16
CASSPGTLLTINEQFF
TGTGCCAGCAGCCCAGGGACTTTGCTCACGATCAATGAGCAGTTCTTC
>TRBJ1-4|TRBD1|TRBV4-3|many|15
CASSRSGTGGEKLFF
TGCGCCAGCAGCCGATCCGGGACAGGGGGGGAGAAACTGTTTTTT
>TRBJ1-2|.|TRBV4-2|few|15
CASSQDTGTNYGYTF
TGTGCCAGCAGCCAAGATACCGGGACGAACTATGGCTACACCTTC
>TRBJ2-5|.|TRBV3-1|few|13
CASSFRLGETQYF
TGTGCCAGCAGCTTCCGACTAGGAGAGACCCAGTACTTC
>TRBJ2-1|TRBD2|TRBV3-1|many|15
CASSPPGLADNEQFF
TGTGCCAGCAGCCCTCCGGGACTAGCGGACAATGAGCAGTTCTTC
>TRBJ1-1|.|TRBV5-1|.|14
CASSSGGSGTEAFF
TGCGCCAGCAGCTCGGGGGGGTCCGGCACTGAAGCTTTCTTT
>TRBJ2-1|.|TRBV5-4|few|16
CASSLDGSRRHNEQFF
TGTGCCAGCAGCTTGGACGGAAGTCGGCGACACAATGAGCAGTTCTTC
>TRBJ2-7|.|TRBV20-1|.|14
CSASTGVALLEQYF
TGCAGTGCTTCGACCGGGGTGGCACTTTTAGAGCAGTACTTC
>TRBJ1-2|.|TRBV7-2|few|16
CASSLAVGDTNYGYTF
TGTGCCAGCAGCTTAGCGGTAGGGGACACCAACTATGGCTACACCTTC
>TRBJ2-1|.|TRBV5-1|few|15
CASSFKQVIDNEQFF
TGCGCCAGCAGCTTCAAGCAGGTTATAGACAATGAGCAGTTCTTC
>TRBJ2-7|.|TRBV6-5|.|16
CASSYRIRAGAYEQYF
TGTGCCAGCAGTTATCGCATTCGGGCAGGGGCCTACGAGCAGTACTTC
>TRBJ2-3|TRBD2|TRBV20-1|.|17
CSARDSVGGPYSDTQYF
TGCAGTGCTAGAGATTCGGTGGGAGGGCCTTATTCAGATACGCAGTATTTT